This entry concerns a single T cell receptor beta chain. CDR1 and CDR2 from the germline V gene are MNHEY and SMNVEV (reference sequence). V shed 6 bases and J shed 6 bases, with 12 bases lying between them. The CDR3 loop spans 13 amino acids. The data were obtained in a study of blood T cells in healthy people across ages. Primed by a sample-barcoded 5' primer and a J-beta primer mix, a second PCR proceeded for about 6 to 11 cycles. Researchers report that a template-switch adaptor with 12 random nucleotides tagged each cDNA molecule. Via MiXCR, TCRdb re-called the 5' RACE reads, giving one row per CDR3 protein. The table lists 700,000 or so distinct CDR3 sequences, 20% to 25% of them singletons, with approximately 20% in the top ten. Peripheral blood was drawn, about 9.7 milliliters per donor.

V gene TRBV27 combines with J gene TRBJ1-5; TRBD1 might be the D (5 bases). The source material was blood. The sequence was obtained from a man in his 70s in good health. The CDR3 region has the DNA TGTGCCAGCAGAAGGGGTGGGGCTCAGCCCCAGCATTTT. As protein: CASRRGGAQPQHF.